The 24 T cell receptor beta chains presented below share a single source sample, sequenced in a study of untreated major depressive disorder. General study findings and limits: Compared with controls, depressed patients showed more TRBV05-01 (Vbeta 5.1) usage in CD4+ T cells.

These receptors lack a known antigen. Repertoires were generated with immunoSEQ multiplex PCR, while TCRdb's copy carries only in-frame clones and drops some. The table records 23,000 or so clones, about 91% of them present only once. The material sequenced was CD4+ T cells from PBMCs. The receptors originated from a woman aged 25 to 45 with major depressive disorder.

This clone was seen only a few times. CDR3 in DNA: TGTGCCAGCCGCTCTTCGGGGGGCTATGGCTACACCTTC. Translated: CASRSSGGYGYTF. The chain couples TRBV7-9 to TRBJ1-2, with D perhaps matching TRBD1 (5 bases). Trimming took 8 bases from V and 4 from J, leaving 14 bases between them. This CDR3 region has 13 residues. Germline V gene sequence: CDR1 SEHNR, CDR2 FQNEAQ (reference sequence).

In this sample, this clone turned up once. The chain combines TRBV18 with TRBJ2-1; weak D call: TRBD2 (6 bases). V gave up 3 bases and J gave up 7 bases, with 10 bases separating them. The CDR3 has 13 amino acids. Germline CDR1 KGHSH, CDR2 LQKENI. CDR3 sequence: CASSPGLTNEQFF. The DNA of the CDR3 is TGTGCCAGCTCACCGGGACTCACTAATGAGCAGTTCTTC.

This clone was detected a few times. This chain connects TRBV9 to TRBJ1-2, with a weak D call TRBD1 (5 bases). The V gene lost 0 bases and the J gene lost 3 bases, with 12 bases spanning the gap. The length of the CDR3 is 15 residues. Germline V gene data show CDR1 as SGDLS and CDR2 as YYNGEE. Here the CDR3 DNA reads TGTGCCAGCAGCGTAGCCCCAGGGAGTGACTATGGCTACACCTTC. Protein product: CASSVAPGSDYGYTF. Full variable domain (missing parts from reference TRBV9 and TRBJ1-2): DSGVTQTPKHLITATGQRVTLRCSPRSGDLSVYWYQQSLDQGLQFLIQYYNGEERAKGNILERFSAQQFPDLHSELNLSSLELGDSALYFCASSVAPGSDYGYTFGSGTRLTVV.

The chain joins TRBV18 to TRBJ2-3; D is uncertain. Germline CDR1 reads KGHSH; CDR2 reads LQKENI. The CDR3 extends over 17 amino acids. V was cut by 0 bases and J by 5 bases, with 18 bases left in between. For the CDR3, the DNA is TGTGCCAGCTCACCACCGGGCCCGGATGGGGATTTAGATACGCAGTATTTT. This sequence encodes CASSPPGPDGDLDTQYF.

In DNA, the CDR3 is TGCAGCGTTGGCGGCCAGGGACGTAGGGAGACCCAGTACTTC. Translation gives CSVGGQGRRETQYF. The rearrangement links TRBV29-1 to TRBJ2-5; either TRBD1 or TRBD2 may supply D (5 bases each). CDR1 and CDR2 (germline): SQVTM, ANQGSEA. V lost 4 bases to trimming and J lost 5 bases, with 17 bases between them. The length of the CDR3 is 14 residues.

The genes are TRBV7-2 and TRBJ2-1; D is ambiguous. The V end was cut by 6 bases, the J end by 14 bases, with 23 bases between. Germline assignment: CDR1 SGHTA and CDR2 FQGNSA. There are 14 residues in the CDR3. CDR3 DNA sequence: TGTGCCAGCAGTACCTATATGATTGACTCCCCAAAGTTCTTC. This sequence encodes CASSTYMIDSPKFF.

In its sample, this clone was seen a few times. J is TRBJ1-2 and V is TRBV2; D unclear. From germline, CDR1 is SNHLY and CDR2 FYNNEI. Trimming shortened V by 6 bases and J by 2 bases, and 7 bases separated the two germline ends. The CDR3 runs to 12 residues. The CDR3 DNA sequence: TGTGCCAGCAGACCAGCCAACTATGGCTACACCTTC. This gives the protein CASRPANYGYTF.

This chain links TRBV23-1 with TRBJ2-7; 9 bases line up with TRBD1. TRBV23-1 is filed as an ORF, its function uncertain. V was pared by 0 bases and J by 3 bases, with 12 bases of the junction left unmatched. The length of the CDR3 is 18 residues. CDR3 loop: CASSQSCHRDREFYEQYF. The CDR3 coding sequence is TGCGCCAGCAGTCAATCATGTCACAGGGACAGGGAGTTCTACGAGCAGTACTTC.

This chain uses TRBV19 with TRBJ2-1; no clear D gene. V was pared by 1 base and J by 9 bases, with 13 bases between. There are 14 residues in the CDR3. CDR1 and CDR2 from the germline V gene are LNHDA and SQIVND (reference sequence). In DNA form, the CDR3 reads TGTGCCAGTAGTATAGTTAACTCCTTTAGTGAGCAGTTCTTC. Its translation is CASSIVNSFSEQFF.

The chain joins TRBV20-1 to TRBJ1-6; D is uncertain. The CDR3 is made up of 11 amino acids. Trimming left V 4 bases short and J 7 bases short, with 5 bases between. The germline V gene has CDR1 DFQATT and CDR2 SNEGSKA (reference sequence). Here the CDR3 DNA reads TGCAGTGCTAAGGCCAATTCACCCCTCCACTTT. This gives the protein CSAKANSPLHF.

The genes are TRBV7-9 and TRBJ1-3; 9 bases align to TRBD1. V shed 5 bases, J shed 3 bases, and the junction held 5 bases outside the gene matches. The CDR3 sequence is 15 residues long. Germline values: CDR1 SEHNR, CDR2 FQNEAQ (reference sequence). Here the CDR3 DNA reads TGTGCCAGCAGCCAGGGACAGGGCGGTGGAAACACCATATATTTT. The encoded protein is CASSQGQGGGNTIYF.

This clone was seen only once. The chain carries TRBV27 and TRBJ1-2; D is ambiguous. Germline CDR1 reads MNHEY; CDR2 reads SMNVEV (reference sequence). The CDR3 sequence is 16 residues long. V lost 6 bases, J lost 1 base, and 18 bases lay in between. This CDR3 reads CASRLGPGFGNYGYTF. CDR3 bases: TGTGCCAGCAGGTTAGGACCTGGCTTCGGTAACTATGGCTACACCTTC.

The chain links TRBV5-8 to TRBJ1-4; D is ambiguous. Trimming shortened V by 2 bases and J by 8 bases, and 13 bases separated the two germline ends. The CDR3 length is 14 residues. In germline, CDR1 is SGHTS, CDR2 YDEGEE. This CDR3 is CASSFGSRGEKLFF. The CDR3 region has the DNA TGTGCCAGCAGCTTCGGTAGTCGAGGGGAAAAACTGTTTTTT. Complete variable domain (other parts from reference TRBV5-8 and TRBJ1-4): EAGVTQSPTHLIKTRGQQATLRCSPISGHTSVYWYQQALGLGLQFLLWYDEGEERNRGNFPPRFSGRQFPNYSSELNVNALELEDSALYLCASSFGSRGEKLFFGSGTQLSVL.

This chain joins TRBV9 and TRBJ2-7; 12 bases fit TRBD2. Germline V gene lookup returns CDR1 SGDLS and CDR2 YYNGEE. The trim removed 3 bases at V and 2 bases at J, leaving 3 bases unmatched. This CDR3 is 15 amino acids long. The CDR3 loop is CASSARLAGAYEQYF. DNA of the CDR3: TGTGCCAGCAGCGCCCGACTAGCGGGGGCCTACGAGCAGTACTTC.

In this sample, this clone turned up once. The J gene is TRBJ2-5, the V gene TRBV7-2; 7 bases are shared with TRBD1. The V segment lost 5 bases and the J segment 5 bases; nucleotides outside the gene matches: 5. Per germline, CDR1 SGHTA and CDR2 FQGNSA. CDR3 length equals 13 residues. In nucleotides, the CDR3 is TGTGCCAGCAGCGTGACAGGGTCTGAGACCCAGTACTTC. Translation: CASSVTGSETQYF.

This clone was recorded only once. The rearrangement links TRBV29-1 to TRBJ2-5; the D is unclear. Germline V gene sequence: CDR1 SQVTM, CDR2 ANQGSEA. This CDR3 is 15 amino acids long. The V and J ends lost 6 bases and 2 bases respectively, with 19 bases between them. CDR3 residues: CSVQGIRFPQETQYF. As DNA, the CDR3 is TGCAGCGTCCAAGGGATAAGGTTTCCTCAAGAGACCCAGTACTTC.

This clone was observed a handful of times. The V and J genes are TRBV21-1 and TRBJ2-7; the table's TRBD1 call for D was not verified on the DNA. TRBV21-1 is shown as a pseudogene. The CDR3 has 12 residues. CDR3 DNA sequence: TGTGCCAGCTCCCACGACAGGTACGAGCAGTACTTC. This translates into CASSHDRYEQYF.

The chain has TRBV6-6 and TRBJ1-2; 9 bases fit TRBD1. Unmatched junction bases numbered 7, after V lost 5 bases and J lost 12 bases. The CDR3 is 12 amino acids. The V gene's germline CDR1 is MNHNY and CDR2 SVGAGI (reference sequence). CDR3 loop: CASSQWTGAHTF. The DNA of the CDR3 is TGTGCCAGCAGTCAGTGGACAGGGGCCCACACCTTC.

As to this clone: One end of the junction does not line up with germline, which may come from a read error. The genes are TRBV7-7 and TRBJ2-3, with D possibly matching TRBD1 (5 bases). The germline CDR1 and CDR2 sequences are SSHAT and FNYEAQ (reference sequence). The CDR3 loop spans 15 amino acids. The CDR3 region has the DNA TGTGCTAGCAGCTTAGGGGTAGGAAGGACAGATACGCAGTATTTT. Its protein product is CASSLGVGRTDTQYF.

The chain carries TRBV7-2 and TRBJ1-2, with TRBD1 identical over 7 bases. V trimming: 3 bases; J trimming: 4 bases; junction bases outside the gene matches: 11. Per germline, CDR1 SGHTA and CDR2 FQGNSA. The CDR3 sequence is 16 residues long. The CDR3 DNA reads TGTGCCAGCAGCTTGCGCGGGACAGCCCAAATCTATGGCTACACCTTC. It codes for CASSLRGTAQIYGYTF. The whole variable domain, filled in from reference TRBV7-2 and TRBJ1-2, reads GAGVSQSPSNKVTEKGKDVELRCDPISGHTALYWYRQSLGQGLEFLIYFQGNSAPDKSGLPSDRFSAERTGGSVSTLTIQRTQQEDSAVYLCASSLRGTAQIYGYTFGSGTRLTVV.

The CDR3 bases are TGTGCCAGCAGTCCTAGGGGTACTCAGCCCCAGCATTTT. As protein: CASSPRGTQPQHF. This rearrangement joins TRBV28 to TRBJ1-5; tentatively, D is TRBD1 (5 bases). The V end was cut by 5 bases, the J end by 6 bases, with 11 bases between. The CDR3 covers 13 residues. CDR1 MDHEN and CDR2 SYDVKM come from the germline V gene. Combining the CDR3 with reference TRBV28 and TRBJ1-5 gives the whole variable domain DVKVTQSSRYLVKRTGEKVFLECVQDMDHENMFWYRQDPGLGLRLIYFSYDVKMKEKGDIPEGYSVSREKKERFSLILESASTNQTSMYLCASSPRGTQPQHFGDGTRLSIL.

The J gene is TRBJ1-2, the V gene TRBV5-1; D possibly corresponds to TRBD1 (5 bases). The germline V gene encodes CDR1 SGHRS and CDR2 YFSETQ. Trimming removed 4 bases at V and 8 bases at J, with 12 bases between. CDR3 length: 12 amino acids. Written as DNA, the CDR3 is TGCGCCAGCAGCCCCGACAGACACGGCTACACCTTC. This codes for CASSPDRHGYTF.

The CDR3 is CASSLVGVTDTQYF. The CDR3 DNA reads as TGTGCCAGCAGCTTAGTTGGGGTCACAGATACGCAGTATTTT. The chain links TRBV7-6 to TRBJ2-3, with unresolved D. V shed 1 base and J shed 2 bases, with 7 bases lying between them. The CDR3 spans 14 residues. Per the germline V gene, CDR1 is SGHVS and CDR2 is FNYEAQ.

The chain joins TRBV16 to TRBJ1-1; D may be TRBD1 (6 bases). The CDR3 has 13 residues. Trimming stripped 2 bases from V and 4 bases from J, with 8 bases between. Germline-derived CDR1 and CDR2 are KGHSY and FQNENV. The CDR3 loop is CASSQARGTEAFF. The CDR3 region has the DNA TGTGCCAGCAGCCAAGCCAGGGGCACTGAAGCTTTCTTT.